Presented here are 30 T cell receptor beta chains from one specimen sequenced in a study of blood T cells in healthy people across ages. With a J-beta primer mix and a sample-barcoded 5' primer, a second PCR ran about 6 to 11 cycles. TCRdb analysed the 5' RACE reads with MiXCR anew, one entry per CDR3 protein. The repertoire holds around 500,000 distinct CDR3 sequences, around 50% seen once, with roughly 24% in the top ten. The sequenced material came from blood. The origin of the receptors is a man older than 75 in good health.

The chain combines TRBV12-3 or TRBV12-4 with TRBJ2-1; TRBD2 might be the D (5 bases). The J call may not be correct, given that the DNA end is closer to TRBJ2-7. The length of the CDR3 is 15 residues. The chain's CDR3 is CASRRTGSSYNEQYF. CDR3 sequence (DNA): TGTGCCAGCAGGCGGACGGGGAGCTCCTACAATGAGCAGTACTTC.

This chain connects TRBV6-2 or TRBV6-3 to TRBJ2-3; 7 bases agree with TRBD2. Germline assignment: CDR1 MNHEY and CDR2 SVGEGT. The CDR3 is made up of 14 amino acids. V trimming: 7 bases; J trimming: 2 bases; junction bases outside the gene matches: 6. The DNA for the CDR3 is TGTGCCAGCAATCAGGGACTAAACACAGATACGCAGTATTTT. This sequence encodes CASNQGLNTDTQYF.

This clonotype was seen only a few times. The V gene is TRBV7-9, the J gene TRBJ1-1; D is unresolved. Germline loops: CDR1 SEHNR, CDR2 FQNEAQ (reference sequence). Trimming cost V 5 bases and J 11 bases, with 9 bases left between them. The CDR3 is 10 residues long. CDR3 coding DNA: TGTGCCAGCAGCGGTCGCGGGGCTTTCTTT. This encodes CASSGRGAFF.

V and J are TRBV7-2 and TRBJ1-5; D not certain. The CDR3 runs 12 residues. Germline loops: CDR1 SGHTA, CDR2 FQGNSA. Trimming took 0 bases from V and 13 from J, leaving 10 bases between them. CDR3 bases: TGTGCCAGCAGCTTAGCGGGCACCCAACAGCATTTT. It encodes CASSLAGTQQHF.

The chain is built from TRBV3-1 and TRBJ1-1, with 10 bases that match TRBD1. Germline assignment: CDR1 LGHDT and CDR2 YNNKEL (reference sequence). J lost 4 bases, V lost 5 bases, and 13 bases had no gene match. This CDR3 has 17 residues. The CDR3 loop reads CASSFVRQGARGTEAFF. Written as DNA, the CDR3 is TGTGCCAGCAGCTTCGTGAGACAGGGGGCGCGTGGCACTGAAGCTTTCTTT.

The chain employs TRBV10-3 and TRBJ2-7; TRBD2 is a possible D gene (5 bases). CDR1 and CDR2 (germline): ENHRY, SYGVKD. The CDR3 runs 14 residues. V lost 6 bases and J 1 base, leaving 13 bases between the germline ends. The CDR3: CAIRYDSASYEQYF. CDR3 coding DNA: TGTGCCATCAGGTACGATAGCGCGTCCTACGAGCAGTACTTC.

The rearrangement joins TRBV12-3 or TRBV12-4 to TRBJ2-1; 11 bases fit TRBD2. The CDR3 contains 15 residues. V trimming: 5 bases; J trimming: 4 bases; junction bases outside the gene matches: 4. The CDR3 nucleotides read TGTGCCAGCAGTAAAACTAGCGGGGGATACAATGAGCAGTTCTTC. This codes for CASSKTSGGYNEQFF.

This clonotype showed up just a few times. J is TRBJ1-3 and V is TRBV29-1; unclear D gene. Trimming stripped 2 bases from V and 4 bases from J, with 3 bases between. Germline loops: CDR1 SQVTM, CDR2 ANQGSEA. The CDR3 runs to 11 residues. CDR3 sequence: CSVERGNTIYF. CDR3 nucleotide sequence: TGCAGCGTTGAACGGGGAAACACCATATATTTT.

The V call is TRBV11-2, the J call TRBJ2-5; 12 bases are a match to TRBD2. The CDR3 extends over 17 amino acids. Germline lookup yields CDR1 SGHAT and CDR2 FQNNGV. V trimming: 0 bases; J trimming: 5 bases; junction bases outside the gene matches: 7. DNA of the CDR3: TGTGCCAGCAGCTTAGATCTAGCGGGGGGGCCTTGGGAGACCCAGTACTTC. It codes for CASSLDLAGGPWETQYF.

The chain joins TRBV20-1 to TRBJ2-7; the D call may be TRBD1 or TRBD2 (5 bases each). Looked up from germline, CDR1 is DFQATT and CDR2 is SNEGSKA (reference sequence). The V end lost 6 bases, the J end lost 2 bases, and 14 bases lay between the germline ends. The CDR3 is made up of 13 amino acids. The CDR3 spells CSAPRDGAYEQYF. DNA of the CDR3: TGCAGTGCCCCCCGGGACGGCGCCTACGAGCAGTACTTC.

The table lists this clonotype with many counts. The chain has TRBV6-5 and TRBJ2-7, with TRBD1 matching over 7 bases. Germline lookup yields CDR1 MNHEY and CDR2 SVGAGI. J was trimmed by 3 bases and V by 6 bases; bases with no gene match: 8. The CDR3 is 14 residues long. The CDR3 DNA follows: TGTGCCAGCAGGGCACCGGGACAGCGCTACGAGCAGTACTTC. Translating it yields CASRAPGQRYEQYF.

This clonotype was observed once. V gene TRBV5-1 combines with J gene TRBJ2-5; D remains ambiguous. The J call may be wrong; the DNA end is better matched by TRBJ2-1. This CDR3 spans 11 amino acids. Per germline, CDR1 SGHRS and CDR2 YFSETQ. Here the CDR3 reads CASSYQETQFF. In DNA, the CDR3 is TGCGCCAGCAGCTACCAAGAGACCCAGTTCTTC.

J is TRBJ2-3 and V is TRBV6-5, with 11 bases lining up with TRBD2. The CDR3 sequence is 15 residues long. V shed 3 bases and J 6 bases; nucleotides not matched to a gene: 5. Germline V gives CDR1 MNHEY, CDR2 SVGAGI. The CDR3 sequence is CASSYLASGRDTQYF. For the CDR3, the DNA is TGTGCCAGCAGTTATTTGGCTAGCGGGAGGGATACGCAGTATTTT.

V usage is TRBV20-1 and J usage is TRBJ2-7; 8 bases align to TRBD2. The CDR3 extends over 14 amino acids. Germline trimming cut 0 bases from V and 6 bases from J; bases unmatched to any gene: 7. Looked up from germline, CDR1 is DFQATT and CDR2 is SNEGSKA (reference sequence). The CDR3 DNA is TGCAGTGCTAGAGATCAGGGCGGGGGGCTCGAGCAGTACTTC. It yields the protein CSARDQGGGLEQYF.

This clonotype has a handful of counts. The J gene is TRBJ1-1, the V gene TRBV28; D is unclear. Germline V gene sequence: CDR1 MDHEN, CDR2 SYDVKM. The V and J ends lost 7 bases and 6 bases respectively, with 18 bases between them. This CDR3 comprises 14 residues. The CDR3 is CASTPNRVLAEAFF. The CDR3 DNA reads TGTGCCAGCACACCAAACCGGGTTTTGGCTGAAGCTTTCTTT.

In this sample, this clonotype turned up many times. The V and J genes are TRBV4-3 and TRBJ2-1; 9 nucleotides match TRBD2. CDR3 length: 17 amino acids. Germline CDR1 and CDR2: LGHNA and YSLEER. The V gene end was trimmed by 0 bases and the J gene end by 4 bases; junction bases not matched to a gene: 7. CDR3 sequence: CASSQDPSSGGYNEQFF. DNA of the CDR3: TGCGCCAGCAGCCAAGATCCTAGTAGCGGGGGATACAATGAGCAGTTCTTC.

The chain employs TRBV20-1 and TRBJ2-5; 16 bases agree with TRBD2. The better agreement between TRBJ2-7 and the DNA end casts doubt on the J call. CDR1 is DFQATT, CDR2 SNEGSKA, per germline (reference sequence). The CDR3 totals 19 residues. CDR3 sequence reads: CSAAPFSGLAGGPLYEQYF. CDR3 nucleotides: TGCAGTGCTGCCCCCTTCTCGGGACTAGCGGGAGGGCCGCTTTACGAGCAGTACTTC.

The V call is TRBV6-6, the J call TRBJ1-5, with 12 bases lining up with TRBD1. The germline gives CDR1 MNHNY, CDR2 SVGAGI (reference sequence). This CDR3 is built from 15 residues. V trimming: 5 bases; J trimming: 3 bases; junction bases outside the gene matches: 2. DNA for the CDR3: TGTGCCAGCAGTGCGGGACAGGGGGCCAATCAGCCCCAGCATTTT. Its translation is CASSAGQGANQPQHF.

The CDR3 DNA is TGCAGTGCCACCGGGGTACTAATCGCCGGGGAGCTGTTTTTT. Amino acids: CSATGVLIAGELFF. This chain links TRBV20-1 with TRBJ2-2; D might be TRBD2 (5 bases). The CDR3 has 14 residues. Trimming left V 6 bases short and J 6 bases short, with 17 bases between. The germline V gene encodes CDR1 DFQATT and CDR2 SNEGSKA (reference sequence).

The chain links TRBV10-2 to TRBJ1-4; D gene uncertain. The V end was cut by 6 bases, the J end by 3 bases, with 11 bases between. The germline V gene encodes CDR1 WSHSY and CDR2 SAAADI. This CDR3 comprises 14 residues. The CDR3 reads CASRTSRSNEKLFF. The CDR3 DNA is TGCGCCAGCAGAACGTCGCGGTCTAATGAAAAACTGTTTTTT.

The V gene is TRBV20-1, the J gene TRBJ2-7; possible D gene TRBD2, 6 bases. The germline CDR1 and CDR2 sequences are DFQATT and SNEGSKA (reference sequence). The CDR3 has 14 residues. V was shortened by 4 bases and J by 2 bases, with 15 bases between the two germline ends. The CDR3 region has the DNA TGCAGTGCTATTCCCGGGAGAGGCACCTACGAGCAGTACTTC. It specifies CSAIPGRGTYEQYF.

J is TRBJ1-2 and V is TRBV4-1; D gene ambiguous. CDR1 and CDR2 (germline): MGHRA, YSYEKL. Between the trimmed V and J ends, which lost 1 base and 8 bases, there was a span of 11 bases. This CDR3 is built from 13 residues. CDR3 amino acids: CASSQAEYLGYTF. For the CDR3, the DNA is TGCGCCAGCAGCCAAGCAGAGTATCTAGGCTACACCTTC.

This chain's CDR3 is CSASLGGGAETQYF. In DNA form, the CDR3 reads TGCAGTGCTAGTTTAGGAGGGGGGGCAGAGACCCAGTACTTC. The chain is built from TRBV20-1 and TRBJ2-5, with D maybe TRBD2 (7 bases). The V end was cut by 3 bases, the J end by 4 bases, with 15 bases between. The CDR3 covers 14 residues. Germline CDR1 reads DFQATT; CDR2 reads SNEGSKA (reference sequence).

This sequence joins TRBV7-2 and TRBJ2-7; D is ambiguous. CDR3 size: 15 residues. V shed 2 bases and J shed 2 bases, with 13 bases lying between them. Germline V gene lookup returns CDR1 SGHTA and CDR2 FQGNSA. In nucleotides, the CDR3 is TGTGCCAGCAGCTTAACGCTAGGCCAGCCCTACGAGCAGTACTTC. It translates to CASSLTLGQPYEQYF.

This clonotype was counted a few times. CDR3 residues: CSAPNPLTWEQFF. The CDR3 bases are TGCAGTGCTCCGAATCCCCTTACCTGGGAGCAGTTCTTC. The J gene is TRBJ2-1, the V gene TRBV20-1, with unresolved D. From germline, CDR1 is DFQATT and CDR2 SNEGSKA (reference sequence). The CDR3 contains 13 residues. Trimming stripped 5 bases from V and 10 bases from J, with 18 bases between.

V gene TRBV20-1 combines with J gene TRBJ2-1; 9 bases map to TRBD2. V lost 3 bases, J lost 3 bases, and 6 bases stayed unmatched. The V gene's germline CDR1 is DFQATT and CDR2 SNEGSKA (reference sequence). There are 15 residues in the CDR3. The CDR3: CSASGSGSNYNEQFF. The CDR3 DNA reads TGCAGTGCTAGCGGTAGCGGGAGTAACTACAATGAGCAGTTCTTC.

V gene TRBV12-3 or TRBV12-4 combines with J gene TRBJ1-6; 9 bases fit TRBD1. With V trimmed by 3 bases and J by 5 bases, 2 bases remained unmatched. The CDR3 is made up of 15 amino acids. This CDR3 is CASSFRTGDNSPLHF. CDR3 nucleotide sequence: TGTGCCAGCAGTTTTAGGACAGGGGATAATTCACCCCTCCACTTT.

This clonotype was seen only once. This chain joins TRBV20-1 and TRBJ2-1; D gene ambiguous. Trimming removed 3 bases from V and 5 bases from J, with 5 bases in between. Germline V CDR1 and CDR2: DFQATT, SNEGSKA (reference sequence). This CDR3 is built from 11 residues. CDR3 sequence: CSASPHNEQFF. The CDR3 DNA sequence: TGCAGTGCTAGTCCCCACAATGAGCAGTTCTTC.

As concerns this clonotype: This clone may be a read error of a much larger clone one base away. V gene TRBV7-3 combines with J gene TRBJ2-5, with D possibly being TRBD2 (6 bases). There are 15 residues in the CDR3. Trimming removed 4 bases at V and 11 bases at J, with 23 bases between. Germline V gene data show CDR1 as SGHTA and CDR2 as FQGTGA. The CDR3 protein is CASSYAAGRLDEQYF. CDR3 bases: TGTGCCAGCAGCTACGCGGCAGGGAGGCTCGATGAGCAGTACTTC. The variable domain in full, completed from reference TRBV7-3 and TRBJ2-5, reads GAGVSQTPSNKVTEKGKYVELRCDPISGHTALYWYRQSLGQGPEFLIYFQGTGAADDSGLPNDRFFAVRPEGSVSTLKIQRTERGDSAVYLCASSYAAGRLDEQYFGPGTRLLVL.

V and J are TRBV5-1 and TRBJ2-7, with D maybe TRBD1 (6 bases). CDR1 and CDR2 from the germline V gene are SGHRS and YFSETQ. The CDR3 is 15 amino acids. V lost 4 bases and J 3 bases, leaving 17 bases between the germline ends. CDR3 sequence: CASSITQGSVYEQYF. CDR3 sequence (DNA): TGCGCCAGCAGCATAACACAGGGTTCGGTCTACGAGCAGTACTTC.